This is a list of T cell receptor beta chains from one sample in a study of PD-1 blockade in classical Hodgkin lymphoma. The method was immunoSEQ multiplex PCR; TCRdb's version includes in-frame clones alone and lacks a portion of them. The sample comprises roughly 94,000 clones, approximately 94% of which are singletons, and less than 2% rests with the top ten. The sample was peripheral blood mononuclear cells (PBMCs), taken before the fourth cycle of nivolumab. Source of these receptors: a human donor with classical Hodgkin lymphoma. The CDR3 runs from the conserved cysteine through the conserved F or W. The size entry is marked missing in some rows and otherwise reads once, few, many or a size class.

clone_size	v_call	j_call	cdr3_aa
-	TRBV19	TRBJ2-3	CASTLAGESDTQYF
-	TRBV11-1	TRBJ2-2	CASSTGTSGTGELFF
-	TRBV28	TRBJ2-7	CASKTQGHYEQYF
-	TRBV27	TRBJ2-3	CASSSGLAGGADTQYF
-	TRBV29-1	TRBJ1-1	CSLREGNTEAFF
-	TRBV18	TRBJ2-3	CASSPPGLAGTGTDTQYF
-	TRBV9	TRBJ2-1	CASSVGGSAYNEQFF
-	TRBV9	TRBJ2-5	CASSVGGAGAQETQYF
once	TRBV19	TRBJ1-2	CASRRIDGAGTAYGYTF
once	TRBV6-5	TRBJ2-2	CASSSYPTGELFF
-	TRBV29-1	TRBJ1-4	CSVRGEGYATNEKLFF
once	TRBV5-1	TRBJ2-5	CASSFVDRKETQYF
once	TRBV7-9	TRBJ1-5	CASSLDGTGNQPQHF
-	TRBV19	TRBJ2-1	CASSIRRASGSNEQFF
-	TRBV7-9	TRBJ1-2	CASTEDSSFYGYTF
-	TRBV5-6	TRBJ2-3	CASSLADGFSTDTQYF
-	TRBV5-5	TRBJ1-3	CASSLVAGSSGNTIYF
-	TRBV9	TRBJ2-1	CASSVGVAGGGEQFF
-	TRBV19	TRBJ2-3	CASSMGFSGITDTQYF
-	TRBV28	TRBJ2-7	CASSSPFEQYF
-	TRBV30	TRBJ2-7	CAWDSSGISPYEQYF
-	TRBV18	TRBJ2-1	CASSLPPGVAGKVNEQFF
-	TRBV5-8	TRBJ1-5	CASSSGDRQGRNQPQHF
-	TRBV5-1	TRBJ2-7	CASSFTSGRIYEQYF
-	TRBV5-1	TRBJ2-1	CASSLGRQSRGNEQFF
-	TRBV5-4	TRBJ2-2	CASSFRGRPTGELFF